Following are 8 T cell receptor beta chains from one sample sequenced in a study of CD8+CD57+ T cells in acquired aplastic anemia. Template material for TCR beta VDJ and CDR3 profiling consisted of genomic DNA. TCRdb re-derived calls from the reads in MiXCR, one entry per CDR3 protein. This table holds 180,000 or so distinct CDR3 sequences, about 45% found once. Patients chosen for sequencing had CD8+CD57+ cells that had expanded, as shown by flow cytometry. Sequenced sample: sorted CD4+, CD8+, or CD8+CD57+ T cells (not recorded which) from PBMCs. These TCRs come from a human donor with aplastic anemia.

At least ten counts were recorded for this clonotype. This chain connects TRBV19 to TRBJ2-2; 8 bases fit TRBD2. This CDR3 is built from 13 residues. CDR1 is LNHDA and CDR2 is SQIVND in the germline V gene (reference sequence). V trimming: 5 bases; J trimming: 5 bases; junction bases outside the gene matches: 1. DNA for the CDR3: TGTGCCAGTAGTCCGGGGGGGACCGGGGAGCTGTTTTTT. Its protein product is CASSPGGTGELFF. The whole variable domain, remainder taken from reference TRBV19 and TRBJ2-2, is DGGITQSPKYLFRKEGQNVTLSCEQNLNHDAMYWYRQDPGQGLRLIYYSQIVNDFQKGDIAEGYSVSREKKESFPLTVTSAQKNPTAFYLCASSPGGTGELFFGEGSRLTVL.

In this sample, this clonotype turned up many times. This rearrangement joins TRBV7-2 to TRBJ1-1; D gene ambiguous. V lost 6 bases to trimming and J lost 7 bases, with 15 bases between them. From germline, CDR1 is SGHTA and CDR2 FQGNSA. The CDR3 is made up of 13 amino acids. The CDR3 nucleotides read TGTGCCAGCAGTCCCCCGGTGGACCATGAAGCTTTCTTT. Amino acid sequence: CASSPPVDHEAFF.

The CDR3 coding sequence is TGTGCCATCAGTGAAGTCAGGGGGACACATTCACCCCTCCACTTT. It is translated as CAISEVRGTHSPLHF. This chain connects TRBV10-3 to TRBJ1-6, with 7 positions matching TRBD1. Germline V gene sequence: CDR1 ENHRY, CDR2 SYGVKD. The CDR3 is 15 amino acids. J gave up 8 bases and V 3 bases, and 7 bases lay outside the gene matches.

This CDR3 is CASSSPTGQVGSYGYTF. The CDR3 DNA reads TGTGCCAGCAGTTCACCAACGGGACAGGTGGGAAGCTATGGCTACACCTTC. The V call is TRBV28, the J call TRBJ1-2; TRBD1 matches at 8 bases. The junction had 14 bases not matched to a gene; V was cut back by 4 bases and J by 4 bases. The V gene's germline CDR1 is MDHEN and CDR2 SYDVKM. The CDR3 is made up of 17 amino acids.

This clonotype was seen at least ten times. In DNA, the CDR3 is TGTGCCAGCAGCCCCGACGGGTGGGACACTGAAGCTTTCTTT. It is translated as CASSPDGWDTEAFF. V is TRBV5-5 and J is TRBJ1-1; D gene ambiguous. The V gene lost 4 bases and the J gene lost 3 bases, with 13 bases spanning the gap. Germline V gives CDR1 SGHKS, CDR2 YYEKEE (reference sequence). The CDR3 length is 14 residues.

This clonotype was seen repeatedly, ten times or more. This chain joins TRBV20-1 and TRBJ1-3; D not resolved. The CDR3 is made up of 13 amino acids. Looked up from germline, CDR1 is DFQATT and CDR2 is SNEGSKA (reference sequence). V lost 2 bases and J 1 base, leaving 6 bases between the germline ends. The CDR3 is CSARPISGNTIYF. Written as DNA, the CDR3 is TGCAGTGCTAGACCGATTTCTGGAAACACCATATATTTT.

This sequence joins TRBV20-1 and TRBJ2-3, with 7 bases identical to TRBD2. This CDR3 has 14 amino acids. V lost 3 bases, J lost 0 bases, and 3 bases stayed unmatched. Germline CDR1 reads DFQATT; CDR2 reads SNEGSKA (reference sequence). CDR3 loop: CSASRAGSTDTQYF. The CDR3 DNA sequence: TGCAGTGCTAGTCGAGCGGGGAGCACAGATACGCAGTATTTT.

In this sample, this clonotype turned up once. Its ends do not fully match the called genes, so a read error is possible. The CDR3 is CSVRGGEAYEHYF. The CDR3 bases are TGCAGCGTTCGTGGAGGGGAAGCCTACGAGCACTACTTC. The chain links TRBV29-1 to TRBJ2-7, with a possible D match to TRBD2 (6 bases). This CDR3 region has 13 residues. CDR1 SQVTM and CDR2 ANQGSEA come from the germline V gene.